This TCR beta chain emerged from a study of graft-versus-host responses after intestinal transplantation. The assay was immunoSEQ multiplex PCR, and TCRdb's table has in-frame clones only and misses some. The sample carries over 75,000 clones, approximately 90% recorded once. In regard to this clone: Its antigen remains unknown.

CDR1 is SGHTS, CDR2 YDEGEE, per germline. The CDR3 runs to 15 residues. Trimming pared 0 bases from V and 0 bases from J, leaving 9 bases between. The source of this sequence is a human donor who was the organ donor for an intestinal transplant. This chain uses TRBV5-8 with TRBJ1-1; weak D call: TRBD1 (5 bases). Sequenced here: unstimulated CD8+ T cells sorted from spleen or lymph node cells, sampled before transplant. CDR3 region: CASSLELTVNTEAFF. The CDR3 region has the DNA TGTGCCAGCAGCTTGGAGCTGACAGTGAACACTGAAGCTTTCTTT.